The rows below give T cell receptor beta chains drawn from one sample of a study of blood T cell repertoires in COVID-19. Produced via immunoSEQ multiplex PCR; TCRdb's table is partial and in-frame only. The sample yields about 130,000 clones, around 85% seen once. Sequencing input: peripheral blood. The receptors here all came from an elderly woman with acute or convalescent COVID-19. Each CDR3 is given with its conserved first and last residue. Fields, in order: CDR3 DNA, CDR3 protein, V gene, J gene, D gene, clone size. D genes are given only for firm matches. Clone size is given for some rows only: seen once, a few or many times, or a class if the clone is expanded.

TGTGCCAGCATCAACTCCGGGACAGGCGCCATGAACACTGAAGCTTTCTTT	CASINSGTGAMNTEAFF	TRBV21-1	TRBJ1-1	NA	NA
TGTGCCAGTAGTATTTCAGGGGGCACTAATGAAAAACTGTTTTTT	CASSISGGTNEKLFF	TRBV19	TRBJ1-4	TRBD1	once
TGTGCCAGCAGCAAAGACGGCACAGAGGGTGAAGCTTTCTTT	CASSKDGTEGEAFF	TRBV21-1	TRBJ1-1	NA	few
TGTGCCATCACTCCCTCTGACAGGGTGCGCTCTGGGGCCAACGTCCTGACTTTC	CAITPSDRVRSGANVLTF	TRBV2	TRBJ2-6	TRBD1	NA
TGTGCCACAACCAGGGACAGAACTAATGAAAAACTGTTTTTT	CATTRDRTNEKLFF	TRBV15	TRBJ1-4	TRBD1	NA
TGTGCCAGCAGTGTAGGGGGCCTGTGGGGCACTGAAGCTTTCTTT	CASSVGGLWGTEAFF	TRBV7-3	TRBJ1-1	TRBD1	once
TGTGCCAGCAGCATGCCGGGACAGGGGCGGAGCGGGGAGCTGTTTTTT	CASSMPGQGRSGELFF	TRBV5-4	TRBJ2-2	TRBD1	NA
TGTGCCAGCAGCGGGACAGGCCAAGAGACCCAGTACTTC	CASSGTGQETQYF	TRBV5-5	TRBJ2-5	TRBD1	NA
TGTGCCAGCAGCCAGGAGGGGGCCACCTACAATGAGCAGTTCTTC	CASSQEGATYNEQFF	TRBV9	TRBJ2-1	NA	NA
TGCAGCGTTGGGCATCAGCCCCAGCATTTT	CSVGHQPQHF	TRBV29-1	TRBJ1-5	NA	NA
TGCGCCAGCAGCCTTTCCCCGAACACTGAAGCTTTCTTT	CASSLSPNTEAFF	TRBV5-1	TRBJ1-1	NA	NA
TGTGCCAGCAGCCTCGGGACTGACTATGGCTACACCTTC	CASSLGTDYGYTF	TRBV6-5	TRBJ1-2	NA	NA
TGTGCCAGCAGCTTAGATGGCAGGGGGGCCAAGGGCTACACCTTC	CASSLDGRGAKGYTF	TRBV7-2	TRBJ1-2	TRBD1	NA
TGTGCCAGCAGCGTGGACAGGGCCTCTGGAAACACCATATATTTT	CASSVDRASGNTIYF	TRBV9	TRBJ1-3	TRBD1	few
TGTGCCAGCAGCTTGACAGGGGGCACAGATACGCAGTATTTT	CASSLTGGTDTQYF	TRBV11-3	TRBJ2-3	TRBD1	NA
TGTGCCAGCAGCCAAGTCTACCCGGGACAGGGGGCCGGCTATGGCTACACCTTC	CASSQVYPGQGAGYGYTF	TRBV4-2	TRBJ1-2	TRBD1	NA
TGCGCCAGCAGCCGTGGCATAAAATCAGCGGGGCTCATCGTCTACGAGCAGTACTTC	CASSRGIKSAGLIVYEQYF	TRBV5-1	TRBJ2-7	TRBD2	NA